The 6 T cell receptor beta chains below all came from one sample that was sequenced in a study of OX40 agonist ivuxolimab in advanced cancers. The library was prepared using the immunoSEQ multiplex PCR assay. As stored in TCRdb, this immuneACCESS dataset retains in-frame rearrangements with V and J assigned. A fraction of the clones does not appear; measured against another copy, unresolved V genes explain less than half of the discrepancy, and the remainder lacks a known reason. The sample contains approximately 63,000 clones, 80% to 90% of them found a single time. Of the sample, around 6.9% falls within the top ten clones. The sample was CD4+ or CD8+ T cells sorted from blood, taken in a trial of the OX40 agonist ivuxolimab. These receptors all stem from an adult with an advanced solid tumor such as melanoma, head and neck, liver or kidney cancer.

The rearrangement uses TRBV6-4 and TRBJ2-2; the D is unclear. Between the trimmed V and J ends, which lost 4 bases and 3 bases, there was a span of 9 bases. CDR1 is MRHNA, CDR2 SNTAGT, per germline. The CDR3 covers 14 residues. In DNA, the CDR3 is TGTGCCAGCAGTGTTGGGTTGTACACCGGGGAGCTGTTTTTT. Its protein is CASSVGLYTGELFF.

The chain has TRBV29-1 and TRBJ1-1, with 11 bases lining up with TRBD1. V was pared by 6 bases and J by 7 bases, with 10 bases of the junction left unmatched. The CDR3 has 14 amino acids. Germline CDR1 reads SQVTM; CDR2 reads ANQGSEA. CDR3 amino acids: CSVVRTGGVNEAFF. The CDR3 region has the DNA TGCAGCGTCGTCCGGACAGGGGGCGTCAATGAAGCTTTCTTT.

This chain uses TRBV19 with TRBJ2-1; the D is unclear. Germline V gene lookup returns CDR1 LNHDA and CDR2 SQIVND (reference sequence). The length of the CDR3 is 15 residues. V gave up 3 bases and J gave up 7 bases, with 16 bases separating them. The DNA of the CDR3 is TGTGCCAGTAGTATGGCCAACTACTGGAATAATGAGCAGTTCTTC. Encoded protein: CASSMANYWNNEQFF.

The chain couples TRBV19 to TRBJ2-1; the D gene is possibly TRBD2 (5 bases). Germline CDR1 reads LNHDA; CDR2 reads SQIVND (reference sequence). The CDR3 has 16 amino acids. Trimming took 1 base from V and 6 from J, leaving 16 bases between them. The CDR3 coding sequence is TGTGCCAGTAGTATAGGGACCCGAGGGTGGTCCAATGAGCAGTTCTTC. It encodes CASSIGTRGWSNEQFF.

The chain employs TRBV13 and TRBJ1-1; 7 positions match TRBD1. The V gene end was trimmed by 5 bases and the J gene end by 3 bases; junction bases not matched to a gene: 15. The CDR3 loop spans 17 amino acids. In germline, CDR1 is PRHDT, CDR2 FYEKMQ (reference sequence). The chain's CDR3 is CASSPLARKGADTEAFF. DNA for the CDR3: TGTGCCAGCAGCCCCCTAGCGAGAAAGGGGGCTGACACTGAAGCTTTCTTT.

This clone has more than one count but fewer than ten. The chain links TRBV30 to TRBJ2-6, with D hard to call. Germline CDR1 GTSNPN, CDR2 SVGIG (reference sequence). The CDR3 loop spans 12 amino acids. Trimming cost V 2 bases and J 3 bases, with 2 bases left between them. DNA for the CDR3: TGTGCCTGGAGTTATGGGGCCAACGTCCTGACTTTC. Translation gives CAWSYGANVLTF.